The sequence of this T cell receptor beta chain was determined in a study of vaccination effects on CD4 cells after COVID-19. TCRdb keeps only in-frame clones here, not all; method: immunoSEQ multiplex PCR. The data hold 35,000 to 40,000 clones, with approximately 82% observed a single time. This CDR3 contains 17 residues. V lost 6 bases to trimming and J lost 2 bases; unmatched junction nucleotides: 12. From germline, CDR1 is WSHSY and CDR2 SAAADI. Peptide-pool stimulation followed by sequencing identified expanded antigen-specific CD4+ clonotypes in the ViraFEST assay. When around ten days of culture had elapsed, CD4+ T cells were isolated. The vaccine given was either BNT162b2 or mRNA-1273, in two doses. For this clone: Its antigen is not identified.

Sequences were derived from CD4+ T cells from PBMCs cultured with HCoV-NL63 spike peptides, sampled after COVID-19 vaccination. The receptor was derived from a human donor who received a COVID-19 vaccine. Some clones in this sample may be carry-over from other donors' samples. V and J are TRBV10-2 and TRBJ1-5; 8 positions agree with TRBD1. The CDR3 protein is CASSSDRGALGNQPQHF. The CDR3 coding sequence is TGCGCCAGCAGCTCTGACAGGGGTGCCTTGGGCAATCAGCCCCAGCATTTT.